The 20 T cell receptor beta chains given below trace back to one sample, sequenced in a study of human T cells and chemical hapten exposure. Indicated time point: patch test 1, 2 weeks after DPC sensitization. Indicated treatment: therapeutic diphenylcyclopropenone sensitization with weekly scalp DPC. In TCRdb, the RACE reads were re-called with MiXCR into one record per CDR3 protein. The repertoire holds fewer than 200,000 distinct CDR3 sequences, around 20% seen once, with about 6.7% in the top ten. This specimen was whole blood, taken in connection with sensitization to the hapten diphenylcyclopropenone (DPC). Source of these receptors: a woman aged 50 to 60 with alopecia areata. Some clones in this sample may be carry-over from other donors' samples.

This clonotype appeared a few times. This rearrangement joins TRBV11-2 to TRBJ2-5; the D is unclear. The ends were cut back, 3 bases at V and 3 bases at J, with 5 bases in the middle. Germline V CDR1 and CDR2: SGHAT, FQNNGV. This CDR3 comprises 12 residues. CDR3 residues: CASSFSEETQYF. DNA of the CDR3: TGTGCCAGCAGCTTTTCGGAAGAGACCCAGTACTTC.

The chain has TRBV3-1 and TRBJ1-1; D is unclear. CDR3 length: 15 residues. Between the trimmed V and J ends, which lost 7 bases and 2 bases, there was a span of 17 bases. Per the germline V gene, CDR1 is LGHDT and CDR2 is YNNKEL (reference sequence). CDR3 sequence (DNA): TGTGCCAGCACCCGTAGCGCGGGCAGAAACACTGAAGCTTTCTTT. This gives the protein CASTRSAGRNTEAFF.

Written as DNA, the CDR3 is TGCAGCGTTGTAGTGGGCGGCAATCAGCCCCAGCATTTT. This encodes CSVVVGGNQPQHF. The chain is built from TRBV29-1 and TRBJ1-5; D unclear. CDR3 length: 13 amino acids. The V gene's germline CDR1 is SQVTM and CDR2 ANQGSEA. Trimming stripped 4 bases from V and 2 bases from J, with 9 bases between.

The chain links TRBV29-1 to TRBJ1-1, with 9 positions matching TRBD1. The junction had 1 base not matched to a gene; V was cut back by 5 bases and J by 0 bases. Germline V gene sequence: CDR1 SQVTM, CDR2 ANQGSEA. The CDR3 runs to 13 residues. The CDR3 protein is CSVWDRVNTEAFF. The CDR3 DNA is TGCAGCGTTTGGGACAGGGTGAACACTGAAGCTTTCTTT. Supplemented by reference TRBV29-1 and TRBJ1-1, the full variable domain reads SAVISQKPSRDICQRGTSLTIQCQVDSQVTMMFWYRQQPGQSLTLIATANQGSEATYESGFVIDKFPISRPNLTFSTLTVSNMSPEDSSIYLCSVWDRVNTEAFFGQGTRLTVV.

This clonotype appeared a few times. V is TRBV3-1 and J is TRBJ2-7; tentative D call: TRBD2 (6 bases). V was trimmed by 5 bases and J by 5 bases, leaving 16 bases between them. CDR3 size: 14 residues. From germline, CDR1 is LGHDT and CDR2 YNNKEL (reference sequence). This CDR3 is CASSNQAGRNEQYF. The CDR3 region has the DNA TGTGCCAGCAGCAATCAGGCAGGGAGGAACGAGCAGTACTTC.

This clonotype has just a few counts. The chain combines TRBV5-5 with TRBJ2-5; 10 nucleotides line up with TRBD2. Germline CDR1 is SGHKS and CDR2 is YYEKEE (reference sequence). This CDR3 spans 17 amino acids. Losses at the gene ends were 2 bases for V and 4 bases for J; bases not matched to a gene: 11. This CDR3 is CASSFSLAGARAETQYF. The CDR3 DNA reads as TGTGCCAGCAGCTTTAGTCTAGCGGGAGCCCGGGCAGAGACCCAGTACTTC.

This clonotype was seen ten or more times. This chain connects TRBV18 to TRBJ1-1, with no clear D. V lost 1 base, J lost 0 bases, and 9 bases lay in between. This CDR3 spans 15 amino acids. Germline CDR1 reads KGHSH; CDR2 reads LQKENI. The CDR3 DNA reads TGTGCCAGCTCACCACTTGGCCAGATGAACACTGAAGCTTTCTTT. Translated: CASSPLGQMNTEAFF.

The chain carries TRBV12-3 or TRBV12-4 and TRBJ2-5; maybe TRBD1 (6 bases). The ends were cut back, 4 bases at V and 4 bases at J, with 10 bases in the middle. The CDR3 runs to 13 residues. The CDR3 here is CASSYTGTETQYF. DNA of the CDR3: TGTGCCAGCAGTTATACAGGGACAGAGACCCAGTACTTC.

This clonotype was counted a few times. The chain joins TRBV7-8 to TRBJ2-7; D may be TRBD1 (6 bases). CDR1 is SGHVS, CDR2 FQNEAQ, per germline. There are 16 residues in the CDR3. Trimming took off 1 base at V and 1 base at J, with 14 bases between the two ends. Here the CDR3 DNA reads TGTGCCAGCAGCTTAGAGTCAGGGGTCGGGTCCTACGAGCAGTACTTC. The encoded protein is CASSLESGVGSYEQYF.

A few counts support this clonotype. V gene TRBV6-1 combines with J gene TRBJ1-1; unclear D gene. Trimming removed 11 bases from V and 3 bases from J, with 13 bases in between. The CDR3 sequence is 12 residues long. Per germline, CDR1 MNHNS and CDR2 SASEGT. DNA for the CDR3: TGTGCCGCTTTGGAGGTGGACACTGAAGCTTTCTTT. Encoded protein: CAALEVDTEAFF.

The sample holds a few counts of this clonotype. The chain carries TRBV29-1 and TRBJ2-7; a possible D gene is TRBD2 (5 bases). CDR3 size: 12 residues. V lost 3 bases to trimming and J lost 6 bases, with 12 bases between them. The germline V gene encodes CDR1 SQVTM and CDR2 ANQGSEA. The CDR3 nucleotides are TGCAGCGTTGAGGAGGCAGGTGCCGAGCAGTACTTC. As protein: CSVEEAGAEQYF.

This clonotype was seen a few times. The chain combines TRBV20-1 with TRBJ2-1; 8 nucleotides agree with TRBD2. The germline V gene has CDR1 DFQATT and CDR2 SNEGSKA (reference sequence). The CDR3 consists of 14 residues. J lost 6 bases, V lost 5 bases, and 9 bases had no gene match. Written as DNA, the CDR3 is TGCAGTGCTCATGTAGCGGGGCCTTTCAATGAGCAGTTCTTC. This sequence encodes CSAHVAGPFNEQFF.

This clonotype came up a few times. The chain couples TRBV20-1 to TRBJ1-2, with D hard to call. V lost 0 bases and J lost 8, with 10 bases in between. Germline CDR1 reads DFQATT; CDR2 reads SNEGSKA (reference sequence). This CDR3 has 12 residues. The CDR3 DNA reads as TGCAGTGCTAGAGAGGGATCGGGGGGCTACACCTTC. Its protein is CSAREGSGGYTF.

The gene calls are TRBV20-1 and TRBJ2-7, with D possibly being TRBD2 (6 bases). The V gene lost 0 bases and the J gene lost 4 bases, with 10 bases spanning the gap. This CDR3 comprises 13 residues. CDR1 is DFQATT, CDR2 SNEGSKA, per germline (reference sequence). The DNA of the CDR3 is TGCAGTGCTAGAGACGGCGGGAAATACGAGCAGTACTTC. The encoded protein is CSARDGGKYEQYF.

The chain combines TRBV5-1 with TRBJ2-2, with D possibly matching TRBD2 (6 bases). This CDR3 is 15 amino acids long. V lost 5 bases, J lost 0 bases, and 11 bases lay in between. Germline V gives CDR1 SGHRS, CDR2 YFSETQ. The DNA for the CDR3 is TGCGCCAGCAGTACCGGGACTTCGAACACCGGGGAGCTGTTTTTT. Translated: CASSTGTSNTGELFF.

The table lists this clonotype with a few counts. CDR3 nucleotides: TGCAGCGTTGGACTAGCGGTAAGAGTGGGGAATGAGCAGTTCTTC. It translates to CSVGLAVRVGNEQFF. The chain couples TRBV29-1 to TRBJ2-1, with 9 bases that match TRBD2. Germline CDR1 is SQVTM and CDR2 is ANQGSEA. The CDR3 is made up of 15 amino acids. Trimming cost V 4 bases and J 7 bases; bases outside gene matches: 11.

This clonotype was found a few times. The chain carries TRBV5-1 and TRBJ2-7; D unclear. Trimming took 5 bases from V and 0 from J, leaving 12 bases between them. Germline CDR1 SGHRS, CDR2 YFSETQ. This CDR3 comprises 14 residues. CDR3 nucleotides: TGCGCCAGCAGTTCGGACGTCAGCTCCTACGAGCAGTACTTC. Translation gives CASSSDVSSYEQYF.

This clonotype was seen a handful of times. V is TRBV12-3 or TRBV12-4 and J is TRBJ2-1; 10 bases map to TRBD2. After removal of 4 bases from V and 7 bases from J, the junction contained 4 bases not matched to a gene. This CDR3 is built from 14 residues. The CDR3 here is CASSSSGRRNEQFF. The CDR3 DNA follows: TGTGCCAGCAGTTCTAGCGGGAGAAGGAATGAGCAGTTCTTC.

Many counts were recorded for this clonotype. The rearrangement uses TRBV3-1 and TRBJ1-2; 11 bases fit TRBD1. V was pared by 1 base and J by 5 bases, with 9 bases of the junction left unmatched. Germline CDR1 LGHDT, CDR2 YNNKEL (reference sequence). This CDR3 has 17 residues. Here the CDR3 DNA reads TGTGCCAGCAGCCAAGTGTCCGGACAGGGGGCGATGTATGGCTACACCTTC. It yields the protein CASSQVSGQGAMYGYTF. The whole variable domain, remainder taken from reference TRBV3-1 and TRBJ1-2, is DTAVSQTPKYLVTQMGNDKSIKCEQNLGHDTMYWYKQDSKKFLKIMFSYNNKELIINETVPNRFSPKSPDKAHLNLHINSLELGDSAVYFCASSQVSGQGAMYGYTFGSGTRLTVV.

The chain links TRBV5-1 to TRBJ2-7; D possibly corresponds to TRBD1 (6 bases). V was shortened by 0 bases and J by 5 bases, with 12 bases between the two germline ends. This CDR3 spans 14 amino acids. Germline V gives CDR1 SGHRS, CDR2 YFSETQ. CDR3 region: CASSLVGAHDEQYF. CDR3 bases: TGCGCCAGCAGCTTGGTGGGGGCCCACGACGAGCAGTACTTC.